A selection of T cell receptor beta chains follows, all from one sample in a study of identifying expanded T cells in peripheral blood. Profiling relied on immunoSEQ multiplex PCR, and the TCRdb table lists in-frame clones only, not all of them. The table has approximately 97,000 clones, around 89% seen once. Sequenced sample: blood. The receptors come from a person between 18 and 70 years old in good health. CDR3s include the opening cysteine and the closing phenylalanine or tryptophan. The D gene is left open where the match is weak. Size values are once, few and many counts, or a class for expanded clones, and some rows have none.

>NA|TRBV5-4|NA|TRBJ2-7
CASSPQGGDYEQYF
TGTGCCAGCAGCCCCCAAGGAGGGGACTACGAGCAGTACTTC
>TRBD1|TRBV6-6|NA|TRBJ1-2
CASSGPGQGAGYGYTF
TGTGCCAGCAGCGGTCCGGGACAGGGTGCTGGATATGGCTACACCTTC
>TRBD1|TRBV6-4|NA|TRBJ2-1
CASSAGTGRDEQFF
TGTGCCAGCAGTGCCGGGACAGGGCGCGATGAGCAGTTCTTC
>TRBD1|TRBV27|NA|TRBJ2-7
CASSLLGTGYKDSYEQYF
TGTGCCAGCAGCCTCCTAGGGACAGGGTATAAAGATTCCTACGAGCAGTACTTC
>TRBD1|TRBV5-6|NA|TRBJ2-1
CASSAAGTGAYNEQFF
TGTGCCAGCAGCGCCGCCGGGACAGGGGCTTACAATGAGCAGTTCTTC
>NA|TRBV18|NA|TRBJ1-1
CASSQVQENTEAFF
TGTGCCAGCTCTCAAGTACAGGAGAACACTGAAGCTTTCTTT
>NA|TRBV6-5|once|TRBJ1-5
CASRLGRGDQPQHF
TGTGCCAGCCGGCTCGGTAGGGGAGATCAGCCCCAGCATTTT
>TRBD1|TRBV19|NA|TRBJ1-5
CASNRGPDQPQHF
TGTGCCAGTAACAGGGGTCCCGATCAGCCCCAGCATTTT
>TRBD2|TRBV6-5|NA|TRBJ2-3
CASSPIAGGTDTQYF
TGTGCCAGCAGCCCAATAGCGGGGGGCACAGATACGCAGTATTTT
>NA|TRBV29-1|NA|TRBJ1-5
CSATKGSQGQPQHF
TGCAGCGCGACCAAAGGGAGCCAGGGCCAGCCCCAGCATTTT
>NA|TRBV18|NA|TRBJ1-2
CASSPHPRENYGYTF
TGTGCCAGCTCACCTCATCCGCGAGAGAACTATGGCTACACCTTC
>NA|TRBV2|NA|TRBJ2-4
CASSDGSAKNIQYF
TGTGCCAGCAGTGACGGCAGCGCCAAAAACATTCAGTACTTC
>TRBD1|TRBV30|NA|TRBJ2-7
CAWSGTGGPYEQYF
TGTGCCTGGAGTGGGACAGGGGGACCCTACGAGCAGTACTTC
>TRBD2|TRBV19|NA|TRBJ2-3
CASSTLAGGPTDTQYF
TGTGCCAGTAGTACTTTAGCGGGGGGCCCCACAGATACGCAGTATTTT
>TRBD2|TRBV19|NA|TRBJ2-7
CASGDYPYEQYF
TGTGCCAGTGGGGACTACCCCTACGAGCAGTACTTC
>NA|TRBV4-3|NA|TRBJ2-5
CASSQGDRYQETQYF
TGCGCCAGCAGCCAAGGAGACAGATACCAAGAGACCCAGTACTTC
>NA|TRBV7-8|few|TRBJ2-3
CASSLALGTDTQYF
TGTGCCAGCAGCTTAGCGCTCGGCACAGATACGCAGTATTTT